The next 28 T cell receptor beta chains were all read from a single sample in a study of blood T cell repertoires in COVID-19. Measured with immunoSEQ multiplex PCR; TCRdb has only the in-frame clones, and not every one. The data hold about 440,000 clones, with about nine tenths observed a single time. Sequencing input: peripheral blood. All receptors derive from a woman aged 45-60 years with COVID-19, enrolled during active disease.

J is TRBJ1-2 and V is TRBV18; 7 bases match TRBD1. The CDR3 is 13 residues long. The V and J ends lost 4 bases and 11 bases, in that order; junction bases with no gene match: 10. Germline assignment: CDR1 KGHSH and CDR2 LQKENI. The CDR3 protein is CASSLSTGQFYTF. For the CDR3, the DNA is TGTGCCAGCTCACTGTCGACAGGGCAGTTTTACACCTTC.

With respect to this clone: The junction does not match germline at one end; this may be a read error. The rearrangement joins TRBV5-4 to TRBJ2-1; 16 bases align to TRBD2. This CDR3 region has 15 residues. Germline CDR1 and CDR2: SGHNT and YYREEE (reference sequence). The CDR3 DNA is TGTGCCAGCAGCCTGCCGGGACTAGCGGGGGGGCAAAAAATCTTC. Translating it yields CASSLPGLAGGQKIF.

Here the CDR3 reads CASSFMETQYF. CDR3 nucleotides: TGTGCCAGCAGTTTTATGGAGACCCAGTACTTC. V is TRBV12-3 or TRBV12-4 and J is TRBJ2-5; D uncertain. Trimming left V 3 bases short and J 5 bases short, with 4 bases between. The length of the CDR3 is 11 residues.

The gene calls are TRBV27 and TRBJ2-7; 8 bases align to TRBD1. Germline lookup yields CDR1 MNHEY and CDR2 SMNVEV (reference sequence). V lost 7 bases, J lost 1 base, and 6 bases stayed unmatched. The CDR3 contains 14 residues. The CDR3 DNA reads as TGTGCCAGCATCCCCGGGACAGGTTCCTACGAGCAGTACTTC. Translated: CASIPGTGSYEQYF.

This chain uses TRBV5-4 with TRBJ1-3; the match to TRBD1 covers 7 bases. The CDR3 is made up of 16 amino acids. V lost 0 bases to trimming and J lost 0 bases; unmatched junction nucleotides: 3. Germline V gene lookup returns CDR1 SGHNT and CDR2 YYREEE (reference sequence). In nucleotides, the CDR3 is TGTGCCAGCAGCTTGGGGACAGGTCTCTCTGGAAACACCATATATTTT. Protein: CASSLGTGLSGNTIYF.

A single count supports this clone. This chain joins TRBV5-4 and TRBJ1-2; 7 bases are a match to TRBD1. Germline CDR1 and CDR2: SGHNT and YYREEE (reference sequence). The CDR3 consists of 16 residues. Trimming removed 0 bases from V and 1 base from J; junction bases left unmatched: 6. The CDR3 loop reads CASSLDGTARNYGYTF. Written as DNA, the CDR3 is TGTGCCAGCAGCTTGGATGGGACAGCCCGTAACTATGGCTACACCTTC.

V and J are TRBV7-6 and TRBJ2-2, with 8 positions matching TRBD1. The ends lost 7 bases at V and 5 bases at J; junction bases unmatched: 9. The CDR3 has 15 residues. Germline V lookup: CDR1 SGHVS, CDR2 FNYEAQ. CDR3 coding DNA: TGTGCCAGCACCTTCGACAGGGGAGGAACCGGGGAGCTGTTTTTT. Translated: CASTFDRGGTGELFF.

The rearrangement uses TRBV6-1 and TRBJ2-3; D is perhaps TRBD2 (6 bases). CDR1 and CDR2 (germline): MNHNS, SASEGT. With 3 bases removed from V and 0 bases from J, the gap between germline ends came to 19 bases. The CDR3 length is 18 residues. CDR3 nucleotide sequence: TGTGCCAGCAGTGATGAGTGGAGGGAACCTTCTAGCACAGATACGCAGTATTTT. It codes for CASSDEWREPSSTDTQYF.

V and J are TRBV19 and TRBJ2-7; the match to TRBD1 covers 9 bases. V gave up 7 bases and J gave up 3 bases; unmatched junction bases: 13. Looked up from germline, CDR1 is LNHDA and CDR2 is SQIVND (reference sequence). The CDR3 is 16 amino acids. CDR3 amino acids: CASTPRGQGSFYEQYF. The CDR3 nucleotides are TGTGCCAGTACCCCCCGGGGACAGGGATCCTTCTACGAGCAGTACTTC. Looking up the rest from reference TRBV19 and TRBJ2-7 gives the full variable domain: DGGITQSPKYLFRKEGQNVTLSCEQNLNHDAMYWYRQDPGQGLRLIYYSQIVNDFQKGDIAEGYSVSREKKESFPLTVTSAQKNPTAFYLCASTPRGQGSFYEQYFGPGTRLTVT.

The V call is TRBV7-8, the J call TRBJ1-1, with a possible D match to TRBD1 (6 bases). V lost 4 bases, J lost 6 bases, and 27 bases lay in between. Germline CDR1 and CDR2: SGHVS and FQNEAQ. This CDR3 region has 18 residues. The CDR3 loop reads CASSSIGTPDRGAPEAFF. In nucleotides, the CDR3 is TGTGCCAGCAGCTCTATTGGAACTCCCGATCGGGGGGCACCTGAAGCTTTCTTT.

The V gene is TRBV20-1, the J gene TRBJ2-2, with 9 bases that match TRBD2. The CDR3 has 11 amino acids. The germline V gene has CDR1 DFQATT and CDR2 SNEGSKA (reference sequence). Unmatched junction bases numbered 6, after V lost 5 bases and J lost 14 bases. DNA for the CDR3: TGCAGTGCTGACCTAGCGGGGAGTCTGTTTTTT. Its protein product is CSADLAGSLFF.

The rearrangement joins TRBV27 to TRBJ1-5; 11 positions match TRBD1. Per germline, CDR1 MNHEY and CDR2 SMNVEV (reference sequence). Losses at the gene ends were 5 bases for V and 6 bases for J; bases not matched to a gene: 3. The CDR3 has 14 residues. This CDR3 is CASSPGTGGQPQHF. CDR3 DNA: TGTGCCAGCAGTCCCGGGACAGGGGGTCAGCCCCAGCATTTT.

This rearrangement joins TRBV5-1 to TRBJ2-7; 10 nucleotides match TRBD1. V shed 3 bases and J 2 bases; nucleotides not matched to a gene: 5. The germline V gene encodes CDR1 SGHRS and CDR2 YFSETQ. The CDR3 runs 15 residues. The CDR3 reads CASSWGTGDTYEQYF. As DNA, the CDR3 is TGCGCCAGCAGCTGGGGGACAGGGGACACCTACGAGCAGTACTTC.

This chain links TRBV12-3 or TRBV12-4 with TRBJ2-1; the D gene is possibly TRBD1 (6 bases). The CDR3 runs to 13 residues. The V gene lost 8 bases and the J gene lost 9 bases, with 17 bases spanning the gap. The CDR3 loop reads CASSTGTLTEQFF. CDR3 sequence (DNA): TGTGCCAGCTCCACCGGGACACTTACTGAGCAGTTCTTC.

The sample holds a few counts of this clone. J is TRBJ2-2 and V is TRBV5-6, with D perhaps TRBD1 (6 bases). The length of the CDR3 is 13 residues. The germline CDR1 and CDR2 sequences are SGHDT and YYEEEE. Deletions cut 5 bases from V and 7 bases from J, with 12 bases between. In DNA form, the CDR3 reads TGTGCCAGCAGTTTTGACAGGTTCGGGGAGCTGTTTTTT. Protein product: CASSFDRFGELFF. Together with reference TRBV5-6 and TRBJ2-2, the CDR3 gives the full variable domain: DAGVTQSPTHLIKTRGQQVTLRCSPKSGHDTVSWYQQALGQGPQFIFQYYEEEERQRGNFPDRFSGHQFPNYSSELNVNALLLGDSALYLCASSFDRFGELFFGEGSRLTVL.

This sequence joins TRBV5-4 and TRBJ1-2, with 7 positions matching TRBD1. In germline, CDR1 is SGHNT, CDR2 YYREEE (reference sequence). The CDR3 is made up of 16 amino acids. Trimming cost V 2 bases and J 7 bases; bases outside gene matches: 14. The CDR3 DNA reads as TGTGCCAGCAGCTTCGGCCTCGGGACAGCCTTAAGTGGCTACACCTTC. The encoded protein is CASSFGLGTALSGYTF.

This clone appeared a few times. V and J are TRBV20-1 and TRBJ1-2; perhaps TRBD1 as D (5 bases). Trimming shortened V by 7 bases and J by 8 bases, and 14 bases separated the two germline ends. CDR3 length equals 11 residues. The germline CDR1 and CDR2 sequences are DFQATT and SNEGSKA (reference sequence). The chain's CDR3 is CSVLVAGGYTF. The CDR3 coding sequence is TGCAGTGTTCTAGTAGCAGGGGGCTACACCTTC.

The chain carries TRBV30 and TRBJ2-7, with 9 positions matching TRBD1. The junction had 13 bases not matched to a gene; V was cut back by 3 bases and J by 4 bases. Germline V lookup: CDR1 GTSNPN, CDR2 SVGIG (reference sequence). This CDR3 spans 16 amino acids. The CDR3 loop reads CAWRERQGQGRYEQYF. CDR3 DNA sequence: TGTGCCTGGAGAGAAAGACAGGGACAGGGTCGTTACGAGCAGTACTTC.

This sequence joins TRBV4-1 and TRBJ1-2; a weak D match, TRBD1 (5 bases). Germline V gene lookup returns CDR1 MGHRA and CDR2 YSYEKL. The CDR3 consists of 15 residues. V was shortened by 1 base and J by 7 bases, with 16 bases between the two germline ends. In nucleotides, the CDR3 is TGCGCCAGCAGCCAAGGAGCAGGGTTGGAAAGTGGCTACACCTTC. Translation: CASSQGAGLESGYTF.

The chain has TRBV28 and TRBJ1-2; no clear D gene. Germline V gene lookup returns CDR1 MDHEN and CDR2 SYDVKM. V dropped 4 bases and J dropped 7 bases, with 10 bases sitting between them. CDR3 size: 12 residues. The CDR3 here is CASSYSEVGYTF. CDR3 nucleotide sequence: TGTGCCAGCAGTTACTCGGAGGTTGGCTACACCTTC.

The genes are TRBV2 and TRBJ1-2; the D is unclear. CDR1 SNHLY and CDR2 FYNNEI come from the germline V gene. The ends were cut back, 8 bases at V and 2 bases at J, with 24 bases in the middle. The CDR3 runs to 17 residues. The CDR3 DNA follows: TGTGCCAGCTTAAAGAGTACAGTAAGGCTGTCGAACTATGGCTACACCTTC. Amino acids: CASLKSTVRLSNYGYTF.

The chain employs TRBV7-6 and TRBJ1-3; 10 bases map to TRBD1. V was clipped by 4 bases and J by 4 bases; unmatched bases: 7. Germline lookup yields CDR1 SGHVS and CDR2 FNYEAQ. The CDR3 sequence is 16 residues long. CDR3 bases: TGTGCCAGCAGCTCGGGACAGGGGTTGGCAGGAAACACCATATATTTT. It yields the protein CASSSGQGLAGNTIYF. Full variable domain (rest looked up from reference TRBV7-6 and TRBJ1-3): GAGVSQSPRYKVTKRGQDVALRCDPISGHVSLYWYRQALGQGPEFLTYFNYEAQQDKSGLPNDRFSAERPEGSISTLTIQRTEQRDSAMYRCASSSGQGLAGNTIYFGEGSWLTVV.

The V gene is TRBV5-1, the J gene TRBJ2-6; perhaps TRBD1 as D (6 bases). The CDR3 sequence is 17 residues long. Germline V CDR1 and CDR2: SGHRS, YFSETQ. Trimming shortened V by 3 bases and J by 2 bases, and 15 bases separated the two germline ends. The DNA of the CDR3 is TGCGCCAGCAGCTGGGTTGGGCAGGGGACTGGGGCCAACGTCCTGACTTTC. Protein: CASSWVGQGTGANVLTF.

CDR3 region: CASSPAGQAYNEQFF. CDR3 DNA sequence: TGCGCCAGCAGCCCAGCGGGACAGGCCTACAATGAGCAGTTCTTC. The genes are TRBV5-1 and TRBJ2-1; TRBD1 might be the D (8 bases). CDR1 is SGHRS and CDR2 is YFSETQ in the germline V gene. CDR3 length: 15 residues. The ends were cut back, 4 bases at V and 2 bases at J, with 13 bases in the middle.

This rearrangement joins TRBV5-1 to TRBJ2-7; 14 nucleotides match TRBD2. The CDR3 spans 19 residues. With V trimmed by 2 bases and J by 5 bases, 15 bases remained unmatched. Germline V gene lookup returns CDR1 SGHRS and CDR2 YFSETQ. CDR3 DNA: TGCGCCAGCAGCTTACCGACGACTAGCGGGGGGGCCACGTGGGACGAGCAGTACTTC. Its translation: CASSLPTTSGGATWDEQYF.

The gene calls are TRBV5-6 and TRBJ1-3; TRBD1 agrees at 7 bases. The V gene end was trimmed by 2 bases and the J gene end by 3 bases; junction bases not matched to a gene: 2. The V gene's germline CDR1 is SGHDT and CDR2 YYEEEE. The CDR3 has 14 amino acids. For the CDR3, the DNA is TGTGCCAGCAGCTTAAGGACAGGTGGAAACACCATATATTTT. It encodes CASSLRTGGNTIYF.

This CDR3 reads CASSKTGGVDEQYF. Written as DNA, the CDR3 is TGTGCCAGCAGCAAAACTGGAGGGGTGGACGAGCAGTACTTC. The chain couples TRBV21-1 to TRBJ2-7; the DNA was not compared with TRBD2, the D call given in the table. TRBV21-1 represents a pseudogene. This CDR3 is built from 14 residues.

The chain has TRBV29-1 and TRBJ1-1; D is undetermined. Trimming took off 5 bases at V and 7 bases at J, with 14 bases between the two ends. Germline CDR1 reads SQVTM; CDR2 reads ANQGSEA. This CDR3 has 12 residues. The CDR3: CSVPVGKLEAFF. DNA for the CDR3: TGCAGCGTTCCCGTCGGGAAGCTTGAAGCTTTCTTT.